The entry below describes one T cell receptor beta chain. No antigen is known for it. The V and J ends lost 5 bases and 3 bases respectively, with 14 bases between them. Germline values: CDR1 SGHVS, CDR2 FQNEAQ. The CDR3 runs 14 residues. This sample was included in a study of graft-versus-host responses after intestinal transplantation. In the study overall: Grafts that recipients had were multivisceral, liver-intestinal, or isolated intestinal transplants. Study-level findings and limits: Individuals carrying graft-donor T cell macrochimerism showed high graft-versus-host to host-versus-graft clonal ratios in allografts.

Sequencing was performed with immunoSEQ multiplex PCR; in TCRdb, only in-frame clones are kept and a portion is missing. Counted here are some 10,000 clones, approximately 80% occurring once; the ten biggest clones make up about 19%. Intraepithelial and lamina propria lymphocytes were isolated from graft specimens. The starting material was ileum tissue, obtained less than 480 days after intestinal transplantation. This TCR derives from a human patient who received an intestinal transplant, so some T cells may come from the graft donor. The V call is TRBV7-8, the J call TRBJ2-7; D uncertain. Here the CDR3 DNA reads TGTGCCAGCAGCCCCACGCCGGTCCTCTACGAGCAGTACTTC. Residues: CASSPTPVLYEQYF.